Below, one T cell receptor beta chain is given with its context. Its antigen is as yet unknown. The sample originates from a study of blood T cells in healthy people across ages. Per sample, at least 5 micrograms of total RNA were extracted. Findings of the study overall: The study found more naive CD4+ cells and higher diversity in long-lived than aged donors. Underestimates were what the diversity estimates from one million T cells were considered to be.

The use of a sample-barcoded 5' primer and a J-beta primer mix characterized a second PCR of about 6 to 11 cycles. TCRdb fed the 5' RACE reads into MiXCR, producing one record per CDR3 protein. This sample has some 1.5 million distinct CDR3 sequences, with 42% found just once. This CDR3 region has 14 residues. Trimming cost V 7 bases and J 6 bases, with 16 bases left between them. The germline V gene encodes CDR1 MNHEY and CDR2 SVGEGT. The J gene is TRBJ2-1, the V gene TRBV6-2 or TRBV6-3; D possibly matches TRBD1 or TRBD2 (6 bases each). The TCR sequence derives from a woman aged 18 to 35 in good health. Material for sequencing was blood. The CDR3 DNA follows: TGTGCCAGCACCCGGGGGCTGGCTGGCAATGAGCAGTTCTTC. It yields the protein CASTRGLAGNEQFF.